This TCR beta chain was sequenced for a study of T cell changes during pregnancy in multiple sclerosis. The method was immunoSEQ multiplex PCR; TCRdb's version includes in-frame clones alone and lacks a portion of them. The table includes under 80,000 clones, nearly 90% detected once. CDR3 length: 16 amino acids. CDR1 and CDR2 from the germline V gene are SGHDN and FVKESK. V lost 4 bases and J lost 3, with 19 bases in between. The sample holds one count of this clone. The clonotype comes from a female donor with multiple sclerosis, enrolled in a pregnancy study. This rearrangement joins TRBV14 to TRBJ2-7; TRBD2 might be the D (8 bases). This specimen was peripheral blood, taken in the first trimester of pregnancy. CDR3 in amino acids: CASSPRGAGGIYEQYF. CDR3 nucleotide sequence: TGTGCCAGCAGCCCCAGGGGGGCGGGAGGAATCTACGAGCAGTACTTC.